What follows describes a single TCR beta chain. This entry belongs to a study of control samples from healthy donors and cancer patients. Profiling relied on immunoSEQ multiplex PCR, and the TCRdb table lists in-frame clones only, not all of them. The sample yields 95,000 to 150,000 clones, about 90% seen once. Sequencing used blood. The origin of this receptor is a man between 18 and 35 years old in good health.

The CDR3 region has the DNA TGTGCCAGCAGCTTAAGCGGGAGGGGAGAGACGCAGTATTTT. Translated: CASSLSGRGETQYF. The chain has TRBV7-2 and TRBJ2-3; TRBD2 agrees at 10 bases. The CDR3 contains 14 residues. V lost 2 bases and J lost 9; bases outside the gene matches: 5. Looked up from germline, CDR1 is SGHTA and CDR2 is FQGNSA.